This T cell receptor (beta chain) came from a study of cytomegalovirus exposure and HLA in healthy donors. General observations from the study: Specificity for CMV antigens was confirmed in vitro for a few of the CMV-associated chains. Fewer N-insertions than the roughly 670-donor mean were reportedly shown by an Asian-associated ancestry cluster in a later analysis.

Note on this clone: The target antigen is unknown.

The V gene's germline CDR1 is SGHVS and CDR2 FNYEAQ. V was clipped by 5 bases and J by 4 bases; unmatched bases: 10. CDR3 size: 15 residues. The PCR used 60 Vbeta and 13 Jbeta primers. This table comes from immunoSEQ multiplex PCR, and its TCRdb copy is limited to in-frame clones, with some not included. The table shows 100,000 to 150,000 clones, with about three quarters occurring only once. Material: PBMCs. The source is a woman aged 40 to 55 in good health and CMV-seronegative. The rearrangement joins TRBV7-6 to TRBJ2-7; 8 nucleotides match TRBD1. The DNA of the CDR3 is TGTGCCAGCAGCCCGAGTGCAGGGGGCGGGTACGAGCAGTACTTC. Its translation: CASSPSAGGGYEQYF.